The clone carrying this TCR beta chain came up many times. Original processing methods: Variation in CDR3 across clinicopathological groups served as the basis for constructing a distant-metastasis classifier in papillary thyroid cancer. With MiXCR, TCRdb reprocessed the PCR reads. Here the V and J calls rest on TCRdb's processing, not on the authors' analysis. Here the sample spans just over 20,000 clones, 15% to 17% being singletons. The germline V and J ends were trimmed by 4 bases and 0 bases, with 10 bases remaining between them. This CDR3 contains 13 residues. Germline V gene data show CDR1 as GTSNPN and CDR2 as SVGIG (reference sequence). No treatment had been given to any patient before thyroid surgery. The sample belongs to a study of metastatic and nonmetastatic thyroid tumors.

Input material: blood. The chain combines TRBV30 with TRBJ2-7; D is unclear. This sequence was found in a female donor with papillary thyroid cancer or a benign thyroid nodule (not recorded which). Some clones in this sample may be carry-over from other donors' samples. CDR3 region: CAWKRQISYEQYF. CDR3 DNA: TGTGCCTGGAAGAGGCAGATCTCCTACGAGCAGTACTTC. Complete variable domain (other parts from reference TRBV30 and TRBJ2-7): SQTIHQWPATLVQPVGSPLSLECTVEGTSNPNLYWYRQAAGRGLQLLFYSVGIGQISSEVPQNLSASRPQDRQFILSSKKLLLSDSGFYLCAWKRQISYEQYFGPGTRLTVT.